The 15 T cell receptor beta chains below all came from one sample that was sequenced in a study of CD8+ T cells in alopecia areata. Treatment: oral pan-JAK inhibitor, 5-10 mg twice daily. Reverse transcribed after extraction, RNA yielded cDNA as the sequencing template. The repertoire was sequenced with immunoSEQ multiplex PCR; TCRdb's copy has only in-frame clones and lacks some. The sample records 150,000 or so clones, more than 85% being singletons. The sample consisted of CD8+ T cells sorted from blood, taken at week 4, from a patient treated with tofacitinib. These receptors all stem from a human donor with alopecia areata.

The chain combines TRBV29-1 with TRBJ2-2, with D possibly being TRBD1 (5 bases). The CDR3 covers 12 residues. CDR1 is SQVTM, CDR2 ANQGSEA, per germline. The V end was cut by 3 bases, the J end by 7 bases, with 9 bases between. CDR3 in DNA: TGCAGCGTTGACTTGCAGGGCGGGGAGCTGTTTTTT. As protein: CSVDLQGGELFF.

This sequence joins TRBV4-1 and TRBJ2-7; unclear D gene. The germline V gene encodes CDR1 MGHRA and CDR2 YSYEKL. CDR3 length: 13 amino acids. Trimming pared 4 bases from V and 6 bases from J, leaving 13 bases between. The CDR3 loop is CASSRFQFREQYF. DNA for the CDR3: TGCGCCAGCAGCCGTTTTCAGTTCCGCGAGCAGTACTTC.

This clone was detected only once. The chain is built from TRBV9 and TRBJ2-3; 9 nucleotides line up with TRBD2. The J segment lost 6 bases and the V segment lost 4 bases, leaving 12 bases of the junction unmatched. Germline-derived CDR1 and CDR2 are SGDLS and YYNGEE. This CDR3 spans 16 amino acids. The CDR3 region is CASSSTSAGGPDTQYF. DNA of the CDR3: TGTGCCAGCAGCTCCACCTCTGCGGGGGGGCCCGATACGCAGTATTTT.

The table lists this clone with a few counts. The CDR3 reads CASSLAETGITEAFF. The DNA for the CDR3 is TGTGCCAGCAGCTTAGCCGAGACAGGGATCACTGAAGCTTTCTTT. The chain couples TRBV7-8 to TRBJ1-1; 7 bases are a match to TRBD1. The CDR3 is 15 amino acids. Germline CDR1 is SGHVS and CDR2 is FQNEAQ. Trimming removed 0 bases from V and 4 bases from J; junction bases left unmatched: 5.

The gene calls are TRBV5-1 and TRBJ2-1; D perhaps matches TRBD2 (5 bases). V lost 4 bases and J 5 bases, leaving 16 bases between the germline ends. The CDR3 sequence is 15 residues long. Per the germline V gene, CDR1 is SGHRS and CDR2 is YFSETQ. As DNA, the CDR3 is TGCGCCAGCAGCCTGGAGGCACCAAATAACAATGAGCAGTTCTTC. It codes for CASSLEAPNNNEQFF.

The chain recombines TRBV5-1 with TRBJ2-5; D unresolved. The germline V gene has CDR1 SGHRS and CDR2 YFSETQ. CDR3 length equals 13 residues. Trimming cost V 0 bases and J 5 bases, with 8 bases left between them. CDR3 amino acids: CASSLGPLETQYF. The DNA for the CDR3 is TGCGCCAGCAGCTTGGGACCCTTGGAGACCCAGTACTTC.

V usage is TRBV25-1 and J usage is TRBJ2-2; unclear D gene. CDR3 length: 15 residues. Deletions cut 3 bases from V and 2 bases from J, with 10 bases between. CDR1 MGHDK and CDR2 SYGVNS come from the germline V gene. The CDR3 DNA reads TGTGCCAGCAGTGATGATTCGCTAAACACCGGGGAGCTGTTTTTT. It codes for CASSDDSLNTGELFF.

This chain uses TRBV6-5 with TRBJ2-5; D possibly corresponds to TRBD1 (5 bases). The J call is in doubt because the DNA end fits TRBJ2-7 better. CDR1 is MNHEY, CDR2 SVGAGI, per germline. There are 13 residues in the CDR3. The CDR3 loop is CASRAGKAYEQYF. DNA for the CDR3: TGTGCCAGCAGGGCAGGGAAAGCCTACGAGCAGTACTTC.

V gene TRBV5-6 combines with J gene TRBJ2-7, with 8 bases that match TRBD1. V trimming: 2 bases; J trimming: 5 bases; junction bases outside the gene matches: 9. Germline-derived CDR1 and CDR2 are SGHDT and YYEEEE. The CDR3 length is 15 residues. The chain's CDR3 is CASSFSGRGLHEQYF. The CDR3 DNA reads as TGTGCCAGCAGCTTCAGCGGCAGGGGGCTCCACGAGCAGTACTTC.

This chain links TRBV6-6 with TRBJ1-1, with 7 bases identical to TRBD1. Trimming cost V 2 bases and J 1 base; bases outside gene matches: 4. The germline CDR1 and CDR2 sequences are MNHNY and SVGAGI (reference sequence). The CDR3 has 15 amino acids. Here the CDR3 DNA reads TGTGCCAGCAGTTACGAGACAGGGAAGAACACTGAAGCTTTCTTT. Encoded protein: CASSYETGKNTEAFF.

With regard to this clone: This sample includes further DNA sequences coding for the same CDR3. This chain links TRBV10-2 with TRBJ2-7; D gene unclear. CDR1 is WSHSY, CDR2 SAAADI, per germline. The CDR3 extends over 11 amino acids. Trimming removed 5 bases at V and 0 bases at J, with 2 bases between. CDR3 loop: CASSLSYEQYF. CDR3 in DNA: TGCGCCAGCAGTCTCTCCTACGAGCAGTACTTC.

This clone was recorded once. The chain couples TRBV7-9 to TRBJ2-7; 7 bases are a match to TRBD2. J lost 2 bases, V lost 1 base, and 2 bases had no gene match. The length of the CDR3 is 14 residues. Per germline, CDR1 SEHNR and CDR2 FQNEAQ (reference sequence). CDR3 DNA: TGTGCCAGCAGCTTAGGGACTAGACCCTACGAGCAGTACTTC. Translated, it gives CASSLGTRPYEQYF.

This chain connects TRBV7-9 to TRBJ1-1; no clear D. The V end was cut by 3 bases, the J end by 5 bases, with 10 bases between. CDR1 SEHNR and CDR2 FQNEAQ come from the germline V gene (reference sequence). CDR3 length: 13 residues. CDR3 region: CASSFGLGTEAFF. Written as DNA, the CDR3 is TGTGCCAGCAGCTTTGGGTTGGGGACTGAAGCTTTCTTT.

The J gene is TRBJ1-2, the V gene TRBV5-1; 10 positions agree with TRBD1. The V segment lost 4 bases and the J segment 4 bases; nucleotides outside the gene matches: 13. Germline V gene lookup returns CDR1 SGHRS and CDR2 YFSETQ. CDR3 length: 17 amino acids. The CDR3 coding sequence is TGCGCCAGCAGCACGGAACCGGGACAGGGGATTCGCTATGGCTACACCTTC. Translating gives CASSTEPGQGIRYGYTF.

This clone was recorded once. This chain joins TRBV29-1 and TRBJ2-7; 7 nucleotides match TRBD2. The CDR3 has 13 residues. Trimming at V came to 0 bases and at J to 6 bases, leaving 5 bases not matched to a gene. From germline, CDR1 is SQVTM and CDR2 ANQGSEA. CDR3 residues: CSVEDLGGSEQYF. In DNA, the CDR3 is TGCAGCGTTGAAGATTTGGGAGGGAGCGAGCAGTACTTC.